This TCR beta chain was identified during a study of somatic mutations in cytotoxic T cells in rheumatoid arthritis. The data were produced by immunoSEQ multiplex PCR, yet TCRdb's version contains in-frame clones alone and is incomplete. The table shows over 20,000 clones, with roughly 82% occurring only once. The receptor was derived from a man over 45 in good health. Sample: CD8+ T cells sorted from blood.

CDR3 coding DNA: TGCGCCAGCAGTGAAATTTGGATAGAGGGGGCCTACGAGCAGTACTTC. This encodes CASSEIWIEGAYEQYF. This chain uses TRBV10-1 with TRBJ2-7; D is possibly TRBD1 (6 bases). Trimming took off 3 bases at V and 2 bases at J, with 17 bases between the two ends. In germline, CDR1 is WNHNN, CDR2 SYGVQD (reference sequence). This CDR3 comprises 16 residues.